This record covers a single T cell receptor (beta chain). TCRdb passed the 5' RACE reads through MiXCR, listing each CDR3 protein once. This table has hundreds of thousands of distinct CDR3 sequences, more than 15% appearing once. V lost 6 bases, J lost 0 bases, and 10 bases stayed unmatched. The CDR3 is 17 amino acids. CDR1 and CDR2 (germline): SGHAT, FQNNGV. The data were taken from a study of T-cell memory formation after mild COVID-19. J is TRBJ2-3 and V is TRBV11-2, with TRBD2 matching over 9 bases. Sequenced input: PBMCs or a T cell subset sorted from them (not recorded which). This sequence originates from an adult woman who had mild COVID-19 (a few samples of this study predate the infection). Cell type and time point are not known. The CDR3 DNA reads TGTGCCAGCAGGGGATTTGCTAGCGGGACGAGCACAGATACGCAGTATTTT. Translation gives CASRGFASGTSTDTQYF.